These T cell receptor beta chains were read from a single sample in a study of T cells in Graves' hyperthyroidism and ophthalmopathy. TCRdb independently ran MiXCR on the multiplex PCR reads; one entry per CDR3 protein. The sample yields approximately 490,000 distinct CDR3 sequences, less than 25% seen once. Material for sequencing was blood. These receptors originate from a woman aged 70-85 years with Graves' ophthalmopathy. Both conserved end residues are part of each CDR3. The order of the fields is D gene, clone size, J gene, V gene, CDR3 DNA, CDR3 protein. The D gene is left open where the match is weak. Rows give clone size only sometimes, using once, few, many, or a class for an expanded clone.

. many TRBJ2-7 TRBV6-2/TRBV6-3 TGTGCCACCTCGCGGGACAGCCCCTACGAGCAGTACTTC CATSRDSPYEQYF
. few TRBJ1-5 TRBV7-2 TGTGCCAGCAGCTTAGATTCACAGGGAAATCAGCCCCAGCATTTT CASSLDSQGNQPQHF
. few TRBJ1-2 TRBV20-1 TGCAGTGCTAGAGATCCCAGGGTCCTCTATGGCTACACCTTC CSARDPRVLYGYTF
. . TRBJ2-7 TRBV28 TGTGCCAGCGGGCCCACCCTTCGACAGTACTTC CASGPTLRQYF
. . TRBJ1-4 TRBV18 TGTGCCAGCTCACCTAAGGGGGCAACTAATGAAAAACTGTTTTTT CASSPKGATNEKLFF
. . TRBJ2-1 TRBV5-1 TGCGCCAGCAGCTTGGCCATATGGGATGAGCAGTTCTTC CASSLAIWDEQFF
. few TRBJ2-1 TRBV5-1 TGCGCCAGCAGTATGGCGAGTAGCTCCTACAATGAGCAGTTCTTC CASSMASSSYNEQFF
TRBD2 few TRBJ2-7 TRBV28 TGTGCCAGCAGTTTAAGCAGCGGGAGCATCAGCGAGCAGTACTTC CASSLSSGSISEQYF
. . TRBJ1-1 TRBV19 TGTGCCAGTAAGACAGGAACGATTGAAGCTTTCTTT CASKTGTIEAFF
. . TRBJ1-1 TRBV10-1 TGCGCCAGCAGTGAAGCCAAGATGAACACTGAAGCTTTCTTT CASSEAKMNTEAFF
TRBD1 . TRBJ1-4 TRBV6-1 TGTGCCAGCAGTCGTACTACAGGGGGACATAATGAAAAACTGTTTTTT CASSRTTGGHNEKLFF
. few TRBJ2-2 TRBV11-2 TGTGCCAGCCCGGGGAGAACCGGGGAGCTGTTTTTT CASPGRTGELFF
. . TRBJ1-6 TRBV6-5 TGTGCCAGCAGTTACTCTGATGGGAAGAAGGATTCACCCCTCCACTTT CASSYSDGKKDSPLHF